The 8 T cell receptor beta chains listed next were all sequenced from one sample in a study of cytomegalovirus exposure and HLA in healthy donors (dated by TCRdb to about 2017). The library was prepared using the immunoSEQ multiplex PCR assay. A mixture of 60 forward primers for TCR Vbeta segments and 13 reverse primers for TCR Jbeta segments was used in the multiplex PCR. TCRdb retrieved this table from immuneACCESS and kept in-frame rearrangements only. Not all clones are present; in checked studies, unresolved V genes account for under half, and no reason is known for the remainder. The sample contains 150,000 or so clones, roughly 77% of them found a single time. Approximately 8% of the sample is taken by the ten largest. Sequenced sample: PBMCs. Receptors were obtained from a man younger than 40 in good health and CMV-seropositive.

The gene calls are TRBV28 and TRBJ1-3, with 10 bases aligning to TRBD1. With V trimmed by 2 bases and J by 8 bases, 3 bases remained unmatched. CDR1 is MDHEN, CDR2 SYDVKM, per germline. The CDR3 loop spans 14 amino acids. CDR3 bases: TGTGCCAGCAGTTTAGGGGACAGGGGTCACACCATATATTTT. Translated, it gives CASSLGDRGHTIYF.

This sequence joins TRBV9 and TRBJ2-1; TRBD2 aligns across 9 bases. This CDR3 has 17 amino acids. Germline assignment: CDR1 SGDLS and CDR2 YYNGEE. Unmatched junction bases numbered 9, after V lost 1 base and J lost 4 bases. CDR3 bases: TGTGCCAGCAGCGTACACCCTAGGGCGGGAGGGTACAATGAGCAGTTCTTC. It yields the protein CASSVHPRAGGYNEQFF.

This clone was seen a few times. The genes are TRBV5-1 and TRBJ1-6, with a tentative D call TRBD1 (6 bases). CDR1 and CDR2 (germline): SGHRS, YFSETQ. The CDR3 sequence is 16 residues long. The V end lost 0 bases, the J end lost 8 bases, and 15 bases lay between the germline ends. The CDR3 sequence: CASSLAGTPRDSPLHF. In DNA, the CDR3 is TGCGCCAGCAGCTTGGCCGGGACACCACGGGATTCACCCCTCCACTTT.

The chain carries TRBV6-5 and TRBJ1-4, with D perhaps matching TRBD1 (6 bases). Germline CDR1 MNHEY, CDR2 SVGAGI. Deletions cut 5 bases from V and 5 bases from J, with 15 bases between. CDR3 length equals 15 residues. For the CDR3, the DNA is TGTGCCAGCAGTCAGGACAGCCAGCCAAATGAAAAACTGTTTTTT. Its translation: CASSQDSQPNEKLFF.

This chain links TRBV5-6 with TRBJ1-1; 7 bases agree with TRBD1. The J segment lost 10 bases and the V segment lost 2 bases, leaving 8 bases of the junction unmatched. Per the germline V gene, CDR1 is SGHDT and CDR2 is YYEEEE. This CDR3 contains 13 residues. CDR3 protein: CASSLDRDVGAFF. As DNA, the CDR3 is TGTGCCAGCAGCTTAGACAGGGACGTAGGAGCTTTCTTT.

The chain employs TRBV27 and TRBJ2-3; TRBD2 aligns across 7 bases. V lost 3 bases to trimming and J lost 5 bases; unmatched junction nucleotides: 5. This CDR3 region has 14 residues. Germline CDR1 is MNHEY and CDR2 is SMNVEV (reference sequence). CDR3 protein: CASSFSGGRDTQYF. The CDR3 nucleotides are TGTGCCAGCAGTTTTTCAGGCGGGAGAGATACGCAGTATTTT.

V gene TRBV28 combines with J gene TRBJ1-2; 7 positions match TRBD1. Germline lookup yields CDR1 MDHEN and CDR2 SYDVKM. This CDR3 spans 12 amino acids. V shed 7 bases and J 8 bases; nucleotides not matched to a gene: 7. CDR3 nucleotide sequence: TGTGCCAGCACCAGGGACAGCCTCGGCTACACCTTC. Its translation: CASTRDSLGYTF.

This chain links TRBV7-3 with TRBJ1-1; 7 bases match TRBD1. Germline V gene sequence: CDR1 SGHTA, CDR2 FQGTGA. The CDR3 runs to 14 residues. The V and J ends lost 5 bases and 5 bases, in that order; junction bases with no gene match: 8. In DNA, the CDR3 is TGTGCCAGCAGCGAACAGGGGCATGGGACTGAAGCTTTCTTT. It translates to CASSEQGHGTEAFF.